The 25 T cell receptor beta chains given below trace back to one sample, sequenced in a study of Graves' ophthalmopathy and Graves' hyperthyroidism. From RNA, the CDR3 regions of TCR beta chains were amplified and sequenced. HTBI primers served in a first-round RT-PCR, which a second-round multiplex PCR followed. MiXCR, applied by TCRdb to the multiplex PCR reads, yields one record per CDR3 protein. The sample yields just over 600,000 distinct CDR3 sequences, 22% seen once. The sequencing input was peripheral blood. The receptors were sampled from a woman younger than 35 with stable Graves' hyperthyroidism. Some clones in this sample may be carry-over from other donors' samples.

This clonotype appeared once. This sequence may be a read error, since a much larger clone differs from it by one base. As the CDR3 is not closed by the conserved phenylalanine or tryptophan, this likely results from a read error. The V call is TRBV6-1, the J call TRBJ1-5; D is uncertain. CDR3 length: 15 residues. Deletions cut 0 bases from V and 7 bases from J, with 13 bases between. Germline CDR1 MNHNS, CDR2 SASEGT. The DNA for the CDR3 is TGTGCCAGCAGTGAAGCGCGGCCGAAGCGCCAGCCCCAGCATTTG. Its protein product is CASSEARPKRQPQHL.

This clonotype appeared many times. Written as DNA, the CDR3 is TGTGCCAGCAGCCAAGGGGGTGCACGGGTTGATCAGCCCCAGCATTTT. It specifies CASSQGGARVDQPQHF. V is TRBV3-2 and J is TRBJ1-5. TRBV3-2 is a documented pseudogene. The CDR3 spans 16 residues.

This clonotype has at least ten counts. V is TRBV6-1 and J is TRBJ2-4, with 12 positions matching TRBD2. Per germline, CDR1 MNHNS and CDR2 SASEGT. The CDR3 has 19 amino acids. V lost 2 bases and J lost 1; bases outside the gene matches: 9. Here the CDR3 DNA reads TGTGCCAGCAGTGAACGGGCTAGCGGGAGGGCCTTGGCCAAAAACATTCAGTACTTC. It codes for CASSERASGRALAKNIQYF.

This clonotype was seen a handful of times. CDR3 residues: CASFTSGGETQYF. The DNA of the CDR3 is TGTGCCAGCTTCACTAGCGGGGGTGAGACCCAGTACTTC. This sequence joins TRBV5-4 and TRBJ2-5; 11 bases agree with TRBD2. The V gene's germline CDR1 is SGHNT and CDR2 YYREEE (reference sequence). The CDR3 totals 13 residues. V trimming: 7 bases; J trimming: 5 bases; junction bases outside the gene matches: 4. The full variable domain, with the rest looked up from reference TRBV5-4 and TRBJ2-5, is ETGVTQSPTHLIKTRGQQVTLRCSSQSGHNTVSWYQQALGQGPQFIFQYYREEENGRGNFPPRFSGLQFPNYSSELNVNALELDDSALYLCASFTSGGETQYFGPGTRLLVL.

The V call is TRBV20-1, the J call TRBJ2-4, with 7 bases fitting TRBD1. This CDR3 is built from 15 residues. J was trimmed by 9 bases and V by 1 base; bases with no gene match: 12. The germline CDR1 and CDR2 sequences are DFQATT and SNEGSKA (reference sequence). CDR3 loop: CSARVPGGDVGIQYF. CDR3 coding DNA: TGCAGTGCTAGAGTACCAGGGGGAGACGTGGGCATTCAGTACTTC.

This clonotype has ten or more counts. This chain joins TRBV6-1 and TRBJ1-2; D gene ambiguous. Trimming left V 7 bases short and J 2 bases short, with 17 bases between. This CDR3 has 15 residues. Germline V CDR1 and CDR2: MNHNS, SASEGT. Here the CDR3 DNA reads TGTGCCAGCACATCTGGCCGAACGGAAAACTATGGCTACACCTTC. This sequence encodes CASTSGRTENYGYTF.

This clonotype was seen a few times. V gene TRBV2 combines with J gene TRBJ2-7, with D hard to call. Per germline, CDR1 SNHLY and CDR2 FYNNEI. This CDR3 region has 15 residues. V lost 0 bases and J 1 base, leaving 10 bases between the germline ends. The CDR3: CASSEARSQSYEQYF. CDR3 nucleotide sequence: TGTGCCAGCAGTGAAGCGCGGAGCCAATCCTACGAGCAGTACTTC. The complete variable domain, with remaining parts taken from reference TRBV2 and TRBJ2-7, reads EPEVTQTPSHQVTQMGQEVILRCVPISNHLYFYWYRQILGQKVEFLVSFYNNEISEKSEIFDDQFSVERPDGSNFTLKIRSTKLEDSAMYFCASSEARSQSYEQYFGPGTRLTVT.

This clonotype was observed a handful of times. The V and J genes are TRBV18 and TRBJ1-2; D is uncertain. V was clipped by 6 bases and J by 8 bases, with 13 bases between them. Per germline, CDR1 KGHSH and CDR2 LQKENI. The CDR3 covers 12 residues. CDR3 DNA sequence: TGTGCCAGCTCCGGGTTAATGGACGGCTACACCTTC. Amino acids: CASSGLMDGYTF.

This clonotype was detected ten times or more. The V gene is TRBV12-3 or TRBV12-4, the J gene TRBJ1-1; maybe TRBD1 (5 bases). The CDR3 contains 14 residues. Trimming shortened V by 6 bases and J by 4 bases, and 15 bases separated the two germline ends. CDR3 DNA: TGTGCCAGCAGCCCGCACCGGGACGGCACTGAAGCTTTCTTT. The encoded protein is CASSPHRDGTEAFF.

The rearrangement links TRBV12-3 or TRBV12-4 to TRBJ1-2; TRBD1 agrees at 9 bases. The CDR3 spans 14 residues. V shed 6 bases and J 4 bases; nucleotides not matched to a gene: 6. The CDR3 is CASSTRDRVYGYTF. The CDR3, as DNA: TGTGCCAGCAGCACTCGGGACAGGGTCTATGGCTACACCTTC.

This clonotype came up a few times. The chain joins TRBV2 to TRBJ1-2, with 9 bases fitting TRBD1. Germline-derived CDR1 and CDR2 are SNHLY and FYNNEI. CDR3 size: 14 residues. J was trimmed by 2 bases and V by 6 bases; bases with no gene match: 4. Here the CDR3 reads CASRGQGRNYGYTF. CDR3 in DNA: TGTGCCAGCAGGGGACAGGGCAGGAACTATGGCTACACCTTC.

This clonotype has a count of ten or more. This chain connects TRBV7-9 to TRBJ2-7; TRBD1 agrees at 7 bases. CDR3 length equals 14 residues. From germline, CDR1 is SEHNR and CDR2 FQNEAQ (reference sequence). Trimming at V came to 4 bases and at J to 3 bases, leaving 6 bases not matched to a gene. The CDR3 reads CASSYTGVDYEQYF. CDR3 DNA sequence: TGTGCCAGCAGCTACACAGGGGTGGACTACGAGCAGTACTTC.

CDR3: CASSMGRLFGNTGELFF. In nucleotides, the CDR3 is TGTGCCAGTAGTATGGGCAGGCTGTTTGGGAACACCGGGGAGCTGTTTTTT. This chain connects TRBV19 to TRBJ2-2; D remains unclear. V shed 3 bases and J shed 1 base, with 15 bases lying between them. The CDR3 is 17 residues long. Per germline, CDR1 LNHDA and CDR2 SQIVND (reference sequence).

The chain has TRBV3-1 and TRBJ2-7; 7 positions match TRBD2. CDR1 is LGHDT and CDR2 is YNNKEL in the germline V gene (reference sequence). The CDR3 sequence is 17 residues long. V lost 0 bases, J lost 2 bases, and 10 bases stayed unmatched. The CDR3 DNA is TGTGCCAGCAGCCAAGAAAGGTGGCGGGGGAGAACCTACGAGCAGTACTTC. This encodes CASSQERWRGRTYEQYF.

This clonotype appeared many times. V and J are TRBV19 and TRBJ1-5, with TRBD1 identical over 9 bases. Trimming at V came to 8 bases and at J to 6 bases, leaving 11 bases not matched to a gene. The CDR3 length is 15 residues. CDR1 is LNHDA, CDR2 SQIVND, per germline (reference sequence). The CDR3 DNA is TGTGCCAGTGCTCGGGACAGGGTTCAGGGTCAGCCCCAGCATTTT. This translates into CASARDRVQGQPQHF.

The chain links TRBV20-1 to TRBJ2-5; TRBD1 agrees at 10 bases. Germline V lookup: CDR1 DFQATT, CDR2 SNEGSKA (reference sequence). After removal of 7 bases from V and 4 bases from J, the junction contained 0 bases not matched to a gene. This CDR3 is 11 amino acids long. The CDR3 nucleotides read TGCAGTGGGGACAGGGGAGAGACCCAGTACTTC. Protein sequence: CSGDRGETQYF.

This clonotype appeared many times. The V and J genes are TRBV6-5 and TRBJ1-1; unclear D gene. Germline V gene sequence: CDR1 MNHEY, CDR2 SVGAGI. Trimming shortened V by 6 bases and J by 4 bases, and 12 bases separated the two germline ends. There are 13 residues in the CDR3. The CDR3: CASRTTVGTEAFF. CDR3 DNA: TGTGCCAGCAGAACGACTGTTGGCACTGAAGCTTTCTTT.

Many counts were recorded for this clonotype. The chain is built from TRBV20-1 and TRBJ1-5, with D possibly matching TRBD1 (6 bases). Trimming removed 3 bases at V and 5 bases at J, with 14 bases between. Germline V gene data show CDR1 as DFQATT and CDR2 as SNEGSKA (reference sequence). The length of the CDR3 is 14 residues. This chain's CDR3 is CSARSWGGHQPQHF. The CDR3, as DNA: TGCAGTGCTAGGTCGTGGGGGGGCCATCAGCCCCAGCATTTT.

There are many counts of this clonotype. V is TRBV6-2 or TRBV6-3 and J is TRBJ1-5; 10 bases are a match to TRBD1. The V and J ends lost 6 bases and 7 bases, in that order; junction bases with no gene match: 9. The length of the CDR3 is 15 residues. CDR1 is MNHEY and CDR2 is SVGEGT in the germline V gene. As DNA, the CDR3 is TGTGCCAGCAGGGCCGGGACAGGGGCCTCCCAGCCCCAGCATTTT. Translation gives CASRAGTGASQPQHF.

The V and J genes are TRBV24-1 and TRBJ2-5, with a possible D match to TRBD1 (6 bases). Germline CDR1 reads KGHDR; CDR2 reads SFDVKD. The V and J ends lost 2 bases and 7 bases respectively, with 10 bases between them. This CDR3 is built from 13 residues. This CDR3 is CATSDSDSRTQYF. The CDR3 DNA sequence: TGTGCCACCAGTGATTCGGACAGCCGGACCCAGTACTTC.

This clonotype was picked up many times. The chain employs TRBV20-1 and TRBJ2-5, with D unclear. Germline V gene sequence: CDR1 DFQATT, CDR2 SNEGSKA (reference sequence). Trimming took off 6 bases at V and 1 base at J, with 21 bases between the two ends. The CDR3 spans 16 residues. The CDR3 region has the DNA TGCAGTGCAGAGGTTAGGATAGGTCGTTCCCAAGAGACCCAGTACTTC. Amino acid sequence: CSAEVRIGRSQETQYF.

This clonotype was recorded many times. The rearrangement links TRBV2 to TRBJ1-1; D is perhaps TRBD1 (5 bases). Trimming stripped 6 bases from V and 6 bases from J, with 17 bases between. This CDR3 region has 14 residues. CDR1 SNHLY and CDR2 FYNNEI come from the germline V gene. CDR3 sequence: CASRGTAIKAEAFF. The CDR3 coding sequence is TGTGCCAGCAGGGGGACGGCAATCAAGGCTGAAGCTTTCTTT.

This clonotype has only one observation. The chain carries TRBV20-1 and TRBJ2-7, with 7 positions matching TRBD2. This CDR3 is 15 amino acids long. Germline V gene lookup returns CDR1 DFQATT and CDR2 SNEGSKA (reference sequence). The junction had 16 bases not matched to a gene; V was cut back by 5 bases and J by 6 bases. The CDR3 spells CSAGLAERESGEQYF. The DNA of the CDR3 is TGCAGTGCTGGGCTGGCGGAGCGGGAATCCGGCGAGCAGTACTTC.

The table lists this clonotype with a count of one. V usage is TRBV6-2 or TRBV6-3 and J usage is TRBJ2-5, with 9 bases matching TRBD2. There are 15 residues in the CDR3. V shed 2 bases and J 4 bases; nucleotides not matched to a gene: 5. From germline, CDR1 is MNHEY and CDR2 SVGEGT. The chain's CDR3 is CASSYGGGAGETQYF. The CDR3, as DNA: TGTGCCAGCAGTTACGGCGGGGGGGCCGGAGAGACCCAGTACTTC.

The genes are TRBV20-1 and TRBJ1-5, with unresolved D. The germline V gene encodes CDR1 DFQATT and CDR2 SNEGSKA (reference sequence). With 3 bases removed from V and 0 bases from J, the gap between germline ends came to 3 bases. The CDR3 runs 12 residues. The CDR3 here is CSASYSNQPQHF. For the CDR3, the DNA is TGCAGTGCTAGCTATAGCAATCAGCCCCAGCATTTT.